These 18 T cell receptor beta chains originate from one sample sequenced in a study of cytomegalovirus exposure and HLA in healthy donors. Amplification used 60 Vbeta primers and 13 Jbeta primers. The repertoire was sequenced with immunoSEQ multiplex PCR; TCRdb's copy has only in-frame clones and lacks some. The table has 160,000 or so clones, over 80% seen once; the top ten hold roughly 1.5%. Source material: PBMCs. The origin of the receptors is a woman aged 18-29 years in good health and CMV-seronegative.

This clone was counted between two and nine times. The rearrangement joins TRBV6-1 to TRBJ2-7, with 8 bases identical to TRBD1. The trim removed 0 bases at V and 3 bases at J, leaving 7 bases unmatched. The CDR3 spans 16 residues. Germline-derived CDR1 and CDR2 are MNHNS and SASEGT. CDR3 in amino acids: CASSEAWRQGNYEQYF. In nucleotides, the CDR3 is TGTGCCAGCAGTGAAGCGTGGCGACAGGGGAACTACGAGCAGTACTTC.

This sequence joins TRBV5-1 and TRBJ2-5; D may be TRBD2 (6 bases). The V gene lost 0 bases and the J gene lost 13 bases, with 13 bases spanning the gap. The CDR3 length is 12 residues. Looked up from germline, CDR1 is SGHRS and CDR2 is YFSETQ. The CDR3 bases are TGCGCCAGCAGCTTGGCCGGAGGGACCTTGTACTTC. Its protein product is CASSLAGGTLYF.

The chain carries TRBV18 and TRBJ2-5; the match to TRBD1 covers 7 bases. The length of the CDR3 is 14 residues. Germline CDR1 KGHSH, CDR2 LQKENI. The V segment lost 3 bases and the J segment 2 bases; nucleotides outside the gene matches: 3. This chain's CDR3 is CASSPGQTQETQYF. The DNA for the CDR3 is TGTGCCAGCTCACCGGGACAGACACAAGAGACCCAGTACTTC.

This clone was detected many times. This rearrangement joins TRBV10-3 to TRBJ1-2, with D tentatively TRBD1 (6 bases). There are 12 residues in the CDR3. Trimming shortened V by 5 bases and J by 7 bases, and 11 bases separated the two germline ends. In germline, CDR1 is ENHRY, CDR2 SYGVKD. CDR3 sequence reads: CAISKQGSGYTF. The DNA for the CDR3 is TGTGCCATCAGTAAACAGGGATCTGGCTACACCTTC.

As regards this clone: Other DNA sequences from this sample encode an identical CDR3 as well. V usage is TRBV30 and J usage is TRBJ1-2; possibly TRBD1 for D (5 bases). The germline CDR1 and CDR2 sequences are GTSNPN and SVGIG (reference sequence). Trimming stripped 0 bases from V and 7 bases from J, with 6 bases between. The CDR3 length is 11 residues. The CDR3 loop reads CAWSVRGGYTF. CDR3 sequence (DNA): TGTGCCTGGAGTGTAAGGGGTGGCTACACCTTC.

A few counts support this clone. The chain couples TRBV25-1 to TRBJ1-2; D unclear. CDR3 length equals 13 residues. Germline CDR1 and CDR2: MGHDK and SYGVNS. V lost 4 bases and J lost 6, with 12 bases in between. This CDR3 reads CASSAIGTHGYTF. Here the CDR3 DNA reads TGTGCCAGCAGTGCGATCGGTACCCATGGCTACACCTTC.

This clone was counted only a few times. The V and J genes are TRBV10-3 and TRBJ1-4; D unclear. This CDR3 is built from 14 residues. Germline CDR1 ENHRY, CDR2 SYGVKD. Trimming removed 5 bases from V and 0 bases from J, with 7 bases in between. CDR3 protein: CAISPSATNEKLFF. CDR3 bases: TGTGCCATCAGTCCCAGCGCAACTAATGAAAAACTGTTTTTT.

The genes are TRBV9 and TRBJ2-7, with a weak D call TRBD1 (5 bases). CDR3 length: 17 amino acids. Germline lookup yields CDR1 SGDLS and CDR2 YYNGEE. V lost 4 bases to trimming and J lost 2 bases, with 22 bases between them. In DNA, the CDR3 is TGTGCCAGCAGCACTCAACCGGGTCAGGGAACGACCTACGAGCAGTACTTC. Translated, it gives CASSTQPGQGTTYEQYF.

The chain uses TRBV11-2 and TRBJ1-4, with D unresolved. CDR3 length: 14 residues. With 5 bases removed from V and 3 bases from J, the gap between germline ends came to 10 bases. In germline, CDR1 is SGHAT, CDR2 FQNNGV. The CDR3 nucleotides are TGTGCCAGCAGCCGGACTGACGCTAATGAAAAACTGTTTTTT. Its translation is CASSRTDANEKLFF.

J is TRBJ2-3 and V is TRBV5-1; 8 bases align to TRBD2. Losses at the gene ends were 5 bases for V and 0 bases for J; bases not matched to a gene: 23. CDR3 size: 21 residues. CDR1 SGHRS and CDR2 YFSETQ come from the germline V gene. CDR3 sequence: CASSLAPGGPFSDTSTDTQYF. As DNA, the CDR3 is TGCGCCAGCAGTCTGGCCCCGGGGGGGCCCTTTTCCGACACTAGCACAGATACGCAGTATTTT.

The genes are TRBV5-1 and TRBJ1-3; the D gene is possibly TRBD1 (5 bases). V lost 1 base and J 2 bases, leaving 10 bases between the germline ends. The germline V gene encodes CDR1 SGHRS and CDR2 YFSETQ. The CDR3 sequence is 15 residues long. The CDR3 here is CASSLQGGPGNTIYF. The CDR3 DNA reads TGCGCCAGCAGCTTGCAGGGTGGCCCTGGAAACACCATATATTTT.

This clone was counted once. The rearrangement joins TRBV4-2 to TRBJ2-3, with D maybe TRBD2 (6 bases). CDR3 length: 17 residues. Germline values: CDR1 LGHNA, CDR2 YNFKEQ. Trimming shortened V by 3 bases and J by 1 base, and 17 bases separated the two germline ends. For the CDR3, the DNA is TGTGCCAGCAGCCAGGGCCTGGGGGGTACCGGCACAGATACGCAGTATTTT. This translates into CASSQGLGGTGTDTQYF.

V and J are TRBV5-1 and TRBJ2-5; 10 nucleotides match TRBD2. The germline CDR1 and CDR2 sequences are SGHRS and YFSETQ. CDR3 length: 16 residues. V lost 0 bases to trimming and J lost 5 bases; unmatched junction nucleotides: 7. The chain's CDR3 is CASSLVSGGARETQYF. In DNA form, the CDR3 reads TGCGCCAGCAGCTTGGTCAGCGGGGGGGCCAGGGAGACCCAGTACTTC.

This clone has only one observation. The chain uses TRBV9 and TRBJ2-5; D might be TRBD2 (6 bases). Germline CDR1 and CDR2: SGDLS and YYNGEE. The V end was cut by 3 bases, the J end by 4 bases, with 13 bases between. This CDR3 is 14 amino acids long. The CDR3 loop reads CASSGLDLIETQYF. In DNA, the CDR3 is TGTGCCAGCAGCGGACTAGATCTGATAGAGACCCAGTACTTC.

This clone appeared a single time. The chain combines TRBV7-2 with TRBJ1-1, with a possible D match to TRBD1 (6 bases). V lost 3 bases and J 0 bases, leaving 8 bases between the germline ends. CDR1 and CDR2 (germline): SGHTA, FQGNSA. The CDR3 loop spans 14 amino acids. CDR3 bases: TGTGCCAGCAGCTTCGCAGGGGTGAACACTGAAGCTTTCTTT. Residues: CASSFAGVNTEAFF.

The CDR3 region has the DNA TGTGCCAGCAGCTCTTCCCTATACAATGAGCAGTTCTTC. Amino acids: CASSSSLYNEQFF. The chain combines TRBV7-6 with TRBJ2-1; no reliable D call. With 4 bases removed from V and 4 bases from J, the gap between germline ends came to 8 bases. Germline V lookup: CDR1 SGHVS, CDR2 FNYEAQ. The CDR3 contains 13 residues.

This clone was counted a few times. This chain connects TRBV5-1 to TRBJ2-2; D remains unclear. Germline values: CDR1 SGHRS, CDR2 YFSETQ. V gave up 1 base and J gave up 7 bases, with 5 bases separating them. The CDR3 totals 12 residues. This chain's CDR3 is CASSLNIGELFF. The CDR3, as DNA: TGCGCCAGCAGCTTGAATATCGGGGAGCTGTTTTTT.

The rearrangement links TRBV30 to TRBJ1-5; a weak D match, TRBD1 (5 bases). The ends were cut back, 2 bases at V and 4 bases at J, with 9 bases in the middle. Germline loops: CDR1 GTSNPN, CDR2 SVGIG (reference sequence). The CDR3 length is 13 residues. DNA of the CDR3: TGTGCCTGGAGTCCAGGGCTAAATCAGCCCCAGCATTTT. The encoded protein is CAWSPGLNQPQHF.